This TCR beta chain was found in a study of T cell responses to AZD1222 COVID-19 vaccine. About this clone itself: Its antigen remains unidentified.

Study-level findings and limits: The donors showed a predominance of white British ancestry and of females, with possible underestimation of clonal diversity. Seropositivity was recorded at baseline in only 5 or 6 AZD1222 recipients.

The repertoire was sequenced with immunoSEQ multiplex PCR; TCRdb's copy has only in-frame clones and lacks some. The repertoire holds fewer than 130,000 clones, with around 90% as singletons. The V segment lost 0 bases and the J segment 0 bases; nucleotides outside the gene matches: 15. Germline V gene lookup returns CDR1 LGHNA and CDR2 YSLEER. The CDR3 loop spans 20 amino acids. The chain recombines TRBV4-3 with TRBJ2-3, with TRBD2 matching over 7 bases. This material consisted of peripheral blood, taken on day 0 of AZD1222 vaccination. This sequence originates from an adult in good health. CDR3 DNA: TGCGCCAGCAGCCAAGAAGGGGTGGCTAGCGGAAGGGTTAGCACAGATACGCAGTATTTT. This sequence encodes CASSQEGVASGRVSTDTQYF.